The subject of this entry is one T cell receptor beta chain. The data were taken from a study of blood T cell repertoires in COVID-19. Study context: The samples span acute and convalescent COVID-19 from the United States, Italy and Spain.

Original processing methods: Nucleated cell number was recorded as an estimate derived from reference gene primer amplification. The assay was immunoSEQ multiplex PCR, and TCRdb's table has in-frame clones only and misses some. Clone size and V and J calls were adopted from that table, with D and trimming inferred from the DNA. This table has 180,000 or so clones, about 76% appearing once. This TCR was sampled from a woman aged 50 to 60 with active or convalescent COVID-19. The sample comprised peripheral blood.

The CDR3 DNA follows: TGTGCCAGCAGTCTGGGACTAGCGGGAGGCAGCACAGATACGCAGTATTTT. It is translated as CASSLGLAGGSTDTQYF. The chain uses TRBV28 and TRBJ2-3; 15 bases map to TRBD2. Per the germline V gene, CDR1 is MDHEN and CDR2 is SYDVKM. Trimming removed 5 bases from V and 0 bases from J; junction bases left unmatched: 3. This CDR3 region has 17 residues.